The TCR beta chain under discussion was sequenced for a study of T-cell memory formation after mild COVID-19. CDR1 is SGHRS, CDR2 YFSETQ, per germline. Trimming left V 10 bases short and J 6 bases short, with 13 bases between. The CDR3 totals 11 residues. One entry per CDR3 protein, called by TCRdb with MiXCR from the 5' RACE reads. The sample lists fewer than 600,000 distinct CDR3 sequences; 20% to 25% were seen once. Source material: PBMCs or a T cell subset sorted from them (not recorded which). The chain joins TRBV5-1 to TRBJ1-1; D gene unclear. The receptor was isolated from an adult woman who had mild COVID-19 (a few samples of this study predate the infection). Cell type and time point are not known. In DNA form, the CDR3 reads TGCGCCTGCTACCATGAGTCTGAAGCTTTCTTT. Its translation: CACYHESEAFF.